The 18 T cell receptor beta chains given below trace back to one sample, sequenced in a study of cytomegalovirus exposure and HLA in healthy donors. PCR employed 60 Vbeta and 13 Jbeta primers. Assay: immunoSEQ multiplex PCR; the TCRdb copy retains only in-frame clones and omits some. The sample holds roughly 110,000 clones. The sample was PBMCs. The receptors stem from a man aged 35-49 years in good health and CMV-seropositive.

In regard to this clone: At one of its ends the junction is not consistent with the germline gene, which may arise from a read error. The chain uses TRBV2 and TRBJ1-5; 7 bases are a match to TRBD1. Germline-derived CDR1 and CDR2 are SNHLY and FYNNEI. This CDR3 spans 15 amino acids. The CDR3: CASSEGQAINQPQHF. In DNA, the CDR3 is TGTGCCAGCAGCGAAGGACAGGCTATCAATCAGCCCCAGCATTTT.

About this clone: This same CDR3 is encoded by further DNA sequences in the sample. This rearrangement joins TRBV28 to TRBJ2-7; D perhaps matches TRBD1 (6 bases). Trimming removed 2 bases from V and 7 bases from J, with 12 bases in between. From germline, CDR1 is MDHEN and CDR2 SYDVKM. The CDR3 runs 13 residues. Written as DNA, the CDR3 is TGTGCCAGCAGTTTAGGTGGGGGCGGTGAGCAGTACTTC. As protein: CASSLGGGGEQYF.

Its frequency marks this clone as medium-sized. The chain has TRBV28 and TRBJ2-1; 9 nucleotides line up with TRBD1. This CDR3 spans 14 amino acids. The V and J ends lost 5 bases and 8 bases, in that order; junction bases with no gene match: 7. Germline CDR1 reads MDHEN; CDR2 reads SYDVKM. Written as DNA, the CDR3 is TGTGCCAGCAGTCCACTACAGGGGGCTGATGAGCAGTTCTTC. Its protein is CASSPLQGADEQFF.

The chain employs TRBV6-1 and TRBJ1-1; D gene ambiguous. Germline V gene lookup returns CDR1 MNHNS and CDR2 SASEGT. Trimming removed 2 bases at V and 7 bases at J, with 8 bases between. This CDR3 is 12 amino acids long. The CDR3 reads CASSEYSDEAFF. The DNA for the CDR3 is TGTGCCAGCAGTGAATATAGTGATGAAGCTTTCTTT.

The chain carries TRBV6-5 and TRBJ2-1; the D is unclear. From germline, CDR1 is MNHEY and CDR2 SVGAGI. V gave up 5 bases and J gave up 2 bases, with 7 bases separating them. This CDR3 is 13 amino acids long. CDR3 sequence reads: CASSPDTYNEQFF. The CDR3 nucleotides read TGTGCCAGCAGTCCCGACACCTACAATGAGCAGTTCTTC.

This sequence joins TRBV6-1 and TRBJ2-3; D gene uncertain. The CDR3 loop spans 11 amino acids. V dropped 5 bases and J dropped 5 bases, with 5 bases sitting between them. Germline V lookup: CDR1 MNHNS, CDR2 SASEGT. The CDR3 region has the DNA TGTGCCAGCAGTCTCGGAGATACGCAGTATTTT. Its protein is CASSLGDTQYF.

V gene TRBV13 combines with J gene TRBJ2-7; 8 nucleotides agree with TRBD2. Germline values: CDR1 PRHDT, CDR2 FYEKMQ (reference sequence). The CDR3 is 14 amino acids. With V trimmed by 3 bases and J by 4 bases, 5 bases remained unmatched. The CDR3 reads CASSFAGGFYEQYF. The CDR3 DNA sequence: TGTGCCAGCAGCTTCGCGGGAGGTTTTTACGAGCAGTACTTC.

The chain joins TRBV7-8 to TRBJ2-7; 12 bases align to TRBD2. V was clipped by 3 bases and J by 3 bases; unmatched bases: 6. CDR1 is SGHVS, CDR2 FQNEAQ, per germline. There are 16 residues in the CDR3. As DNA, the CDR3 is TGTGCCAGCAGCTTCTCCGGACTAGCGGGGATCTACGAGCAGTACTTC. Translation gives CASSFSGLAGIYEQYF.

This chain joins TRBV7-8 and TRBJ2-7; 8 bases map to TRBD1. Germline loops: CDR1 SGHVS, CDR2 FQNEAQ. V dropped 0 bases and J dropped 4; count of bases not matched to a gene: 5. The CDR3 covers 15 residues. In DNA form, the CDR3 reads TGTGCCAGCAGCTTAGCTGGCAGGGGGCTTTACGAGCAGTACTTC. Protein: CASSLAGRGLYEQYF.

CDR3 DNA: TGTGCCAGCAGCTTAGTGCCAGGGGAAAGCTACACCTTC. Translating it yields CASSLVPGESYTF. J is TRBJ1-2 and V is TRBV11-2, with D tentatively TRBD1 (6 bases). With 1 base removed from V and 9 bases from J, the gap between germline ends came to 12 bases. The germline V gene has CDR1 SGHAT and CDR2 FQNNGV. The CDR3 spans 13 residues.

The CDR3: CASSGSGSRTDTQYF. DNA of the CDR3: TGTGCCAGCTCGGGGAGCGGGAGCCGCACAGATACGCAGTATTTT. The gene calls are TRBV5-4 and TRBJ2-3; TRBD2 matches at 8 bases. Trimming cost V 7 bases and J 1 base; bases outside gene matches: 8. The CDR3 runs to 15 residues. Germline V gives CDR1 SGHNT, CDR2 YYREEE (reference sequence).

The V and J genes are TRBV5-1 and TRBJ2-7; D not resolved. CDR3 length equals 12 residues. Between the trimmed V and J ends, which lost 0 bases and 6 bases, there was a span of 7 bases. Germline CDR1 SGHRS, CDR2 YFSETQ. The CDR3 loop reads CASSLGALEQYF. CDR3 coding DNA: TGCGCCAGCAGCTTGGGCGCGCTCGAGCAGTACTTC.

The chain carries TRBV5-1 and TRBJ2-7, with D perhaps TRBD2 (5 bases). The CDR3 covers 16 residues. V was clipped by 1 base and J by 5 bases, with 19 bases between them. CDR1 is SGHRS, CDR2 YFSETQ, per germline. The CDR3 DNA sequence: TGCGCCAGCAGCTTGTGGTCGGGGAGCCAGAGAAACGAGCAGTACTTC. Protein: CASSLWSGSQRNEQYF.

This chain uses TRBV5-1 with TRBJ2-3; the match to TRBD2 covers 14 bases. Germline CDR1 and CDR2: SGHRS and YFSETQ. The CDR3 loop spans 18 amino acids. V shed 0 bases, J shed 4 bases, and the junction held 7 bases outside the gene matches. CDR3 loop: CASSLGGLAGERADTQYF. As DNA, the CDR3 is TGCGCCAGCAGCTTGGGGGGACTAGCGGGAGAAAGAGCAGATACGCAGTATTTT.

CDR3 in amino acids: CASSLILASTDTQYF. The CDR3 coding sequence is TGTGCCAGCAGTTTAATTCTAGCTAGCACAGATACGCAGTATTTT. The chain has TRBV27 and TRBJ2-3; possible D gene TRBD2, 5 bases. With 2 bases removed from V and 0 bases from J, the gap between germline ends came to 9 bases. Per the germline V gene, CDR1 is MNHEY and CDR2 is SMNVEV (reference sequence). CDR3 size: 15 residues.

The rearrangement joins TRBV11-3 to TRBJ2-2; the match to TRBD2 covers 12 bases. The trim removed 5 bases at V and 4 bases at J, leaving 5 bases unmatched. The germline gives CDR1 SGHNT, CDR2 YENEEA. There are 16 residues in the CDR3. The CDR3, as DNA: TGTGCCAGCAGCCCAGGACTAGCGGGAACCACCGGGGAGCTGTTTTTT. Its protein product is CASSPGLAGTTGELFF.

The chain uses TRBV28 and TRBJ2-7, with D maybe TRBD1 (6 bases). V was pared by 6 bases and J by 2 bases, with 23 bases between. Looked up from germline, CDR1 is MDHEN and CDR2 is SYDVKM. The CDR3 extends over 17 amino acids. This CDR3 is CASRRTVGGFRPYEQYF. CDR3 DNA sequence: TGTGCCAGCAGACGAACGGTAGGGGGATTCCGCCCCTACGAGCAGTACTTC.

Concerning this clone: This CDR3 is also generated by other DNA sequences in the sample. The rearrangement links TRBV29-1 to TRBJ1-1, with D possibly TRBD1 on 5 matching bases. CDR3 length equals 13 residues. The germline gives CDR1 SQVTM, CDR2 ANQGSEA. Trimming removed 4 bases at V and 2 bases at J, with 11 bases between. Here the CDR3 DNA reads TGCAGCGTTGTAAGGGGCGCTAACACTGAAGCTTTCTTT. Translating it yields CSVVRGANTEAFF.